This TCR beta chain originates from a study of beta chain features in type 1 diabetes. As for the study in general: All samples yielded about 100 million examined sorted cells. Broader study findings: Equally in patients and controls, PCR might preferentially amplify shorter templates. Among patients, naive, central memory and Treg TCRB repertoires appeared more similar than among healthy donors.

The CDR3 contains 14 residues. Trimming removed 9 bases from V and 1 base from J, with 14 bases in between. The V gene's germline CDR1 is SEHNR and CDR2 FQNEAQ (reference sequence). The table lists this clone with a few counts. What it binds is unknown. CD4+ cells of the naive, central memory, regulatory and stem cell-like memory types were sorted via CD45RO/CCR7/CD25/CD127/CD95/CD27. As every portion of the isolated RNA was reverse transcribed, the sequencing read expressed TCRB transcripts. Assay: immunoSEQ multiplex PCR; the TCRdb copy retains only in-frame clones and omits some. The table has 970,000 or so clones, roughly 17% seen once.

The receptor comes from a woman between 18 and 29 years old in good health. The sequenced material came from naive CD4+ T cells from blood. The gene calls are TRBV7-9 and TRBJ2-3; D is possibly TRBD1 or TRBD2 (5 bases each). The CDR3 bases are TGTGCCAGTGACGGGGCGCCGGGCACAGATACGCAGTATTTT. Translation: CASDGAPGTDTQYF.